Listed here is a single T cell receptor (beta chain). Its specificity is not known. V was cut by 8 bases and J by 3 bases, with 7 bases left in between. The CDR3 is 12 residues long. Germline lookup yields CDR1 KGHDR and CDR2 SFDVKD. Original processing methods: A classifier of distant metastasis in papillary thyroid cancer was built from CDR3 differences (across clinicopathological groups). MiXCR was used by TCRdb to re-call the PCR reads. Clone size and V and J calls follow TCRdb, not the original study. The sample yields 7,000 to 8,000 clones, 25% to 30% seen once. All patients reached thyroid surgery having received no treatment beforehand. The entry originates in a study of metastatic and nonmetastatic thyroid tumors. Overall study: Patients with malignant and benign thyroid disease provided blood and tumor or nodule tissue, whose repertoires were compared. General study results and limits: Malignant tumors reportedly showed significantly higher TCR beta diversity than benign nodules in both blood and tumor.

The material sequenced was tumor tissue. This chain uses TRBV24-1 with TRBJ2-1, with D hard to call. The source of this sequence is a male donor with papillary thyroid cancer or a benign thyroid nodule (not recorded which). Some clones in this sample may be carry-over from other donors' samples. CDR3 sequence (DNA): TGTGCCACCAAAAATGACTACAATGAGCAGTTCTTC. This encodes CATKNDYNEQFF.